The T cell receptor beta chain described here comes from a study of blood T cell repertoires in COVID-19. Sequenced by immunoSEQ multiplex PCR; TCRdb stores in-frame clones only, minus some. This sample has 250,000 or so clones, with 65% to 85% found just once. Between the trimmed V and J ends, which lost 3 bases and 4 bases, there was a span of 7 bases. This CDR3 has 12 amino acids. Germline assignment: CDR1 SGHDT and CDR2 YYEEEE. This clonotype originated in a woman between 40 and 50 years old who had recovered from COVID-19. The rearrangement joins TRBV5-6 to TRBJ1-2; no clear D gene. Sample: peripheral blood. The CDR3 bases are TGTGCCAGCAGCTCCCAATTCTATGGCTACACCTTC. It yields the protein CASSSQFYGYTF.